A single T cell receptor (beta chain) is shown here with its context. What it binds is unknown. This record comes from a study of CXCR3-negative and CXCR3-positive naive CD8 T cells. Each TRB cDNA library was prepared by 5' RACE (with UMI labels). TCRdb re-called the 5' RACE reads, yielding one record per CDR3 amino acid sequence without DNA. The table lists roughly 99,000 distinct CDR3 sequences, with 0.9% to 1.2% in the top ten. General study results and limits: For memory CD8+ cells diversity was much lower, but both naive subsets had comparably high diversity. Unlike memory cells, which differed, naive CXCR3-negative and CXCR3-positive cells had similar TRBV-TRBJ usage. A higher hydrophobicity marked the TRB CDR3s of CXCR3-positive naive cells versus CXCR3-negative naive cells.

Triplicate approximately 320,000-cell sorts were made of each CD8+ T cell subset. A CD45RO-CCR7+CD27+CD95- profile was what naive CD8+ T cells displayed. The CDR3 contains 15 residues. Germline assignment: CDR1 MDHEN and CDR2 SYDVKM. The V and J genes are TRBV28 and TRBJ1-4; TCRdb's D gene call, TRBD1, goes unchecked for lack of DNA. Material for sequencing was naive CXCR3+ CD8+ T cells from blood. Subset reported: CD45RO-CCR7+CD27+CD95- naive CD8+ T cells expressing CXCR3 (TNR3+). The sequence was obtained from a human donor in good health. Some clones in this sample may be carry-over from other donors' samples. This chain's CDR3 is CASSPRLSANEKLFF.